The entry below gives a single TCR beta chain sequence along with its context. The antigen remains unidentified. Germline CDR1 MDHEN, CDR2 SYDVKM. This CDR3 has 15 residues. V lost 2 bases, J lost 5 bases, and 2 bases stayed unmatched. The sample comes from a study of circulating and synovial CD4+ cells in juvenile arthritis. Broader study findings: Circulating pathogenic-like lymphocytes shared a substantially higher fraction of CDR3 sequences with synovium than bulk blood.

Sequencing used immunoSEQ multiplex PCR; TCRdb keeps in-frame clones, though not all of them. The table records some 35,000 clones, over 85% of them present only once. The sequencing sample was made of CD4+ T cells from blood. V and J are TRBV28 and TRBJ2-3, with TRBD2 matching 12 bases. The sequence came from a human donor with juvenile idiopathic arthritis. The CDR3 DNA reads as TGTGCCAGCAGTTTACTAGCGGGGGGGCAAGATACGCAGTATTTT. It is translated as CASSLLAGGQDTQYF.